What follows describes a single TCR beta chain. The sample comes from a study of cytomegalovirus exposure and HLA in healthy donors. 13 Jbeta primers and 60 Vbeta primers were used for the PCR. The data were produced by immunoSEQ multiplex PCR, yet TCRdb's version contains in-frame clones alone and is incomplete. The profile shows 200,000 to 250,000 clones, around four fifths of them singletons. The CDR3 length is 12 residues. Germline-derived CDR1 and CDR2 are SGHRS and YFSETQ. Trimming removed 0 bases from V and 8 bases from J, with 8 bases in between. The sequence came from a middle-aged woman in good health and CMV-seronegative. The chain links TRBV5-1 to TRBJ1-2, with D perhaps TRBD1 (5 bases). Sequencing input: PBMCs. The chain's CDR3 is CASSLAGGGYTF. The CDR3 DNA reads as TGCGCCAGCAGCTTGGCGGGGGGGGGCTACACCTTC.